Listed here are 26 T cell receptor beta chains from one sample, sequenced in a study of T cell responses to AZD1222 COVID-19 vaccine. Generated by immunoSEQ multiplex PCR, the TCRdb table keeps only in-frame clones and is missing some. Of 130,000 or so clones detected, roughly 90% appear once; the ten largest clones hold approximately 1.6%. This specimen consisted of peripheral blood, obtained on day 0 of AZD1222 vaccination. These receptors all stem from an adult in good health.

The CDR3 bases are TGTGCCAGCAGCTCCTCAGTTGGAGGCCATGAGCAGTTCTTC. Amino acids: CASSSSVGGHEQFF. The V gene is TRBV7-9, the J gene TRBJ2-1, with D possibly TRBD2 on 5 matching bases. This CDR3 region has 14 residues. Per germline, CDR1 SEHNR and CDR2 FQNEAQ (reference sequence). V was clipped by 4 bases and J by 8 bases, with 15 bases between them.

The genes are TRBV6-2 or TRBV6-3 and TRBJ2-6, with 7 bases identical to TRBD2. This CDR3 contains 20 residues. Trimming cost V 2 bases and J 2 bases; bases outside gene matches: 15. Germline-derived CDR1 and CDR2 are MNHEY and SVGEGT. DNA of the CDR3: TGTGCCAGCAGTTACCCCAGCCCTCGTAGCGGGCCGCCTGGGGCCAACGTCCTGACTTTC. It specifies CASSYPSPRSGPPGANVLTF.

This clone was found many times. The chain is built from TRBV5-4 and TRBJ2-7; D is possibly TRBD2 (6 bases). Looked up from germline, CDR1 is SGHNT and CDR2 is YYREEE (reference sequence). Trimming removed 2 bases from V and 4 bases from J, with 16 bases in between. The CDR3 contains 15 residues. This chain's CDR3 is CASSFGGRPRYEQYF. DNA for the CDR3: TGTGCCAGCAGCTTCGGGGGACGACCAAGGTACGAGCAGTACTTC.

This clone has only one observation. V is TRBV19 and J is TRBJ1-2; 8 nucleotides agree with TRBD1. The CDR3 has 12 amino acids. Trimming removed 10 bases from V and 3 bases from J; junction bases left unmatched: 4. Germline V gene data show CDR1 as LNHDA and CDR2 as SQIVND (reference sequence). Written as DNA, the CDR3 is TGTGCCATCTCGGACAGGGACTATGGCTACACCTTC. Amino acid sequence: CAISDRDYGYTF.

The gene calls are TRBV5-1 and TRBJ1-2; 8 bases are shared with TRBD1. This CDR3 contains 14 residues. In germline, CDR1 is SGHRS, CDR2 YFSETQ. V gave up 3 bases and J gave up 8 bases; unmatched junction bases: 9. The CDR3: CASSSTGVAGGYTF. The CDR3 coding sequence is TGCGCCAGCAGCTCGACAGGGGTTGCGGGGGGCTACACCTTC.

The chain uses TRBV6-5 and TRBJ1-1; 9 nucleotides line up with TRBD1. Germline V CDR1 and CDR2: MNHEY, SVGAGI. V shed 6 bases and J 4 bases; nucleotides not matched to a gene: 3. The CDR3 is 13 residues long. The CDR3 spells CASRETGGTEAFF. Here the CDR3 DNA reads TGTGCCAGCAGAGAGACAGGGGGCACTGAAGCTTTCTTT.

This rearrangement joins TRBV10-2 to TRBJ1-1; a possible D gene is TRBD1 (6 bases). This CDR3 is 17 amino acids long. V gave up 8 bases and J gave up 1 base, with 23 bases separating them. Germline values: CDR1 WSHSY, CDR2 SAAADI. The CDR3 here is CASCGGRGKGENTEAFF. For the CDR3, the DNA is TGCGCCAGCTGTGGGGGCCGGGGGAAGGGAGAGAACACTGAAGCTTTCTTT.

The chain links TRBV27 to TRBJ1-1; D remains unclear. The germline V and J ends were trimmed by 5 bases and 0 bases, with 13 bases remaining between them. Germline CDR1 is MNHEY and CDR2 is SMNVEV (reference sequence). This CDR3 is 15 amino acids long. The CDR3, as DNA: TGTGCCAGCAGTGATAACAGTTTTCTGAACACTGAAGCTTTCTTT. Its translation is CASSDNSFLNTEAFF.

This clone was recorded once. This sequence joins TRBV20-1 and TRBJ2-7; D remains unclear. The germline V and J ends were trimmed by 5 bases and 6 bases, with 11 bases remaining between them. Germline-derived CDR1 and CDR2 are DFQATT and SNEGSKA (reference sequence). The CDR3 is 11 residues long. This CDR3 is CSAPTAIEQYF. The CDR3 nucleotides are TGCAGTGCTCCTACAGCGATCGAGCAGTACTTC.

This chain links TRBV27 with TRBJ1-6; 10 nucleotides match TRBD1. The CDR3 spans 14 residues. Germline V gene lookup returns CDR1 MNHEY and CDR2 SMNVEV (reference sequence). The J segment lost 9 bases and the V segment lost 5 bases, leaving 4 bases of the junction unmatched. The CDR3 sequence is CASSHRDRGSPLHF. In DNA form, the CDR3 reads TGTGCCAGCAGTCACCGGGACAGGGGTTCACCCCTCCACTTT.

This clone was picked up one time. The chain recombines TRBV4-3 with TRBJ2-3, with TRBD2 matching 10 bases. V lost 0 bases, J lost 2 bases, and 11 bases stayed unmatched. Germline loops: CDR1 LGHNA, CDR2 YSLEER. CDR3 length: 19 residues. The CDR3 sequence is CASSQDTPSGSEFTDTQYF. DNA of the CDR3: TGCGCCAGCAGCCAAGATACTCCTAGCGGGAGCGAATTCACAGATACGCAGTATTTT.

V and J are TRBV2 and TRBJ1-1; D remains unclear. The CDR3 contains 13 residues. Germline lookup yields CDR1 SNHLY and CDR2 FYNNEI. V lost 6 bases to trimming and J lost 0 bases, with 8 bases between them. The chain's CDR3 is CASRSQLNTEAFF. The CDR3 DNA follows: TGTGCCAGCAGGTCACAGCTGAACACTGAAGCTTTCTTT.

This chain joins TRBV18 and TRBJ2-5; possibly TRBD1 for D (6 bases). The V gene lost 1 base and the J gene lost 4 bases, with 19 bases spanning the gap. CDR3 length: 17 amino acids. Looked up from germline, CDR1 is KGHSH and CDR2 is LQKENI. The CDR3: CASSPLPPGTRGETQYF. The CDR3 coding sequence is TGTGCCAGCTCACCACTTCCACCCGGGACAAGGGGAGAGACCCAGTACTTC.

V usage is TRBV9 and J usage is TRBJ2-2; a possible D gene is TRBD1 (6 bases). The CDR3 has 15 residues. Per the germline V gene, CDR1 is SGDLS and CDR2 is YYNGEE. V lost 0 bases to trimming and J lost 5 bases, with 11 bases between them. The CDR3 sequence: CASSVVQGETGELFF. DNA of the CDR3: TGTGCCAGCAGCGTAGTACAGGGCGAAACCGGGGAGCTGTTTTTT. Full variable domain (rest looked up from reference TRBV9 and TRBJ2-2): DSGVTQTPKHLITATGQRVTLRCSPRSGDLSVYWYQQSLDQGLQFLIQYYNGEERAKGNILERFSAQQFPDLHSELNLSSLELGDSALYFCASSVVQGETGELFFGEGSRLTVL.

The chain employs TRBV15 and TRBJ2-7, with 7 bases that match TRBD1. Germline CDR1 and CDR2: LNHNV and YYDKDF (reference sequence). The CDR3 is 15 amino acids. V was clipped by 1 base and J by 1 base; unmatched bases: 4. CDR3 sequence (DNA): TGTGCCACCAGCAGAGCAGGGGGTGTATCCTACGAGCAGTACTTC. It specifies CATSRAGGVSYEQYF.

CDR3 protein: CASSAADYRYEQYF. CDR3 in DNA: TGTGCCAGCAGCGCGGCCGACTATCGCTACGAGCAGTACTTC. The chain employs TRBV9 and TRBJ2-7; TRBD2 is a possible D gene (5 bases). V lost 3 bases and J lost 3, with 13 bases in between. Germline lookup yields CDR1 SGDLS and CDR2 YYNGEE. The CDR3 covers 14 residues.

This clone showed up just once. This chain links TRBV9 with TRBJ2-5, with a weak D call TRBD1 (6 bases). Looked up from germline, CDR1 is SGDLS and CDR2 is YYNGEE. The CDR3 is made up of 14 amino acids. Trimming pared 4 bases from V and 2 bases from J, leaving 12 bases between. The DNA for the CDR3 is TGTGCCAGCAGCCCCGCCGGGACACAAGAGACCCAGTACTTC. Translation gives CASSPAGTQETQYF.

The chain combines TRBV28 with TRBJ2-7; perhaps TRBD2 as D (5 bases). Germline values: CDR1 MDHEN, CDR2 SYDVKM. V lost 7 bases to trimming and J lost 3 bases, with 16 bases between them. This CDR3 comprises 14 residues. CDR3 region: CASTLSGINYEQYF. CDR3 DNA sequence: TGTGCCAGCACACTTTCCGGGATAAACTACGAGCAGTACTTC. The full variable domain, in which reference TRBV28 and TRBJ2-7 provide the parts outside the CDR3, is DVKVTQSSRYLVKRTGEKVFLECVQDMDHENMFWYRQDPGLGLRLIYFSYDVKMKEKGDIPEGYSVSREKKERFSLILESASTNQTSMYLCASTLSGINYEQYFGPGTRLTVT.

V gene TRBV5-1 combines with J gene TRBJ1-2; unclear D gene. Trimming shortened V by 1 base and J by 0 bases, and 10 bases separated the two germline ends. Per the germline V gene, CDR1 is SGHRS and CDR2 is YFSETQ. The CDR3 contains 15 residues. The CDR3: CASSLRTGANYGYTF. The CDR3 DNA is TGCGCCAGCAGCTTGCGGACGGGCGCTAACTATGGCTACACCTTC.

The chain carries TRBV7-2 and TRBJ2-7; D gene uncertain. CDR3 length: 12 amino acids. V dropped 1 base and J dropped 6 bases, with 7 bases sitting between them. From germline, CDR1 is SGHTA and CDR2 FQGNSA. The CDR3 region is CASSLGAREQYF. For the CDR3, the DNA is TGTGCCAGCAGCTTAGGGGCGCGCGAGCAGTACTTC. The full variable domain, with the rest looked up from reference TRBV7-2 and TRBJ2-7, is GAGVSQSPSNKVTEKGKDVELRCDPISGHTALYWYRQSLGQGLEFLIYFQGNSAPDKSGLPSDRFSAERTGGSVSTLTIQRTQQEDSAVYLCASSLGAREQYFGPGTRLTVT.

Only a few counts were recorded for this clone. The chain recombines TRBV7-2 with TRBJ2-7; weak D call: TRBD2 (5 bases). The length of the CDR3 is 13 residues. V lost 3 bases and J 2 bases, leaving 8 bases between the germline ends. Germline V lookup: CDR1 SGHTA, CDR2 FQGNSA. CDR3 DNA: TGTGCCAGCAGCTTGACTACCCCCTACGAGCAGTACTTC. Its translation is CASSLTTPYEQYF.

The chain couples TRBV19 to TRBJ1-1; D remains ambiguous. Germline CDR1 is LNHDA and CDR2 is SQIVND (reference sequence). The CDR3 runs 15 residues. V dropped 6 bases and J dropped 1 base, with 15 bases sitting between them. The CDR3 DNA follows: TGTGCCAGTAGAATAACTCGGACGGCGAACACTGAAGCTTTCTTT. Protein: CASRITRTANTEAFF. The whole variable domain, filled in from reference TRBV19 and TRBJ1-1, reads DGGITQSPKYLFRKEGQNVTLSCEQNLNHDAMYWYRQDPGQGLRLIYYSQIVNDFQKGDIAEGYSVSREKKESFPLTVTSAQKNPTAFYLCASRITRTANTEAFFGQGTRLTVV.

The chain is built from TRBV20-1 and TRBJ2-7; 7 nucleotides line up with TRBD2. Germline V CDR1 and CDR2: DFQATT, SNEGSKA (reference sequence). V lost 3 bases to trimming and J lost 6 bases; unmatched junction nucleotides: 2. The CDR3 totals 11 residues. Written as DNA, the CDR3 is TGCAGTGCTAGCGGGGGGACCGAGCAGTACTTC. As protein: CSASGGTEQYF.

The rearrangement uses TRBV20-1 and TRBJ1-1; D is ambiguous. CDR1 DFQATT and CDR2 SNEGSKA come from the germline V gene (reference sequence). The length of the CDR3 is 11 residues. Trimming took off 3 bases at V and 3 bases at J, with 5 bases between the two ends. CDR3 in amino acids: CSASRDTEAFF. DNA for the CDR3: TGCAGTGCTAGTCGCGACACTGAAGCTTTCTTT.

This clone has just a few counts. V usage is TRBV18 and J usage is TRBJ2-2; possible D gene TRBD2, 5 bases. The CDR3 runs to 14 residues. Between the trimmed V and J ends, which lost 3 bases and 4 bases, there was a span of 9 bases. Germline CDR1 is KGHSH and CDR2 is LQKENI. The DNA of the CDR3 is TGTGCCAGCTCACCCGACTATGTCACCGGGGAGCTGTTTTTT. Its protein is CASSPDYVTGELFF.

This chain links TRBV18 with TRBJ2-1; 15 bases match TRBD2. Germline V gene sequence: CDR1 KGHSH, CDR2 LQKENI. The J segment lost 9 bases and the V segment lost 2 bases, leaving 2 bases of the junction unmatched. The CDR3 runs 15 residues. The CDR3 loop reads CASSPMGLAGGEQFF. CDR3 nucleotides: TGTGCCAGCTCACCAATGGGACTAGCGGGGGGTGAGCAGTTCTTC.